This T cell receptor (beta chain) was identified during a study of shared clonotypes between healthy human individuals. Study-wide findings and caveats: When compared with the clonotypes that were shared by all four sorted-subset donors, the non-shared clonotypes turned out to have lower generation probabilities.

Regarding this clone: Its antigen is still unknown.

The junction had 5 bases not matched to a gene; V was cut back by 5 bases and J by 5 bases. Germline CDR1 reads SEHNR; CDR2 reads FQNEAQ (reference sequence). The CDR3 consists of 15 residues. The assay used deep level. Assay: immunoSEQ multiplex PCR; the TCRdb copy retains only in-frame clones and omits some. Among around 2,000,000 clones, about 95% were seen once, and the ten largest hold under 1.5%. Naive-designated CD8 cells lacked CD45RO, were positively enriched for CCR7, and omitted terminally differentiated effector memory CD45RA+ cells. This receptor was taken from a man younger than 35 in good health. The sample was naive CD8+ T cells sorted from blood. The rearrangement joins TRBV7-9 to TRBJ2-1; the match to TRBD2 covers 11 bases. The CDR3 DNA reads TGTGCCAGCAGCCCTAGCGGGGGGCGTCACAATGAGCAGTTCTTC. It yields the protein CASSPSGGRHNEQFF.